This paragraph reports one TCR beta chain. Its antigen is not yet known. The record has no base qualities; no much larger clone is one base away. This specimen belongs to a study of resident and recirculating memory T cells in vitiligo (dated by TCRdb to 2017 to 2018). In terms of the full investigation: For TCR beta sequencing, epidermis was obtained by shave biopsy from two lesional and two nonlesional sites, and PBMCs were also collected, from each of a few stable vitiligo patients. Right before genomic DNA was extracted using the Qiagen DNeasy Blood & Tissue Kit, the samples were homogenized with no cell sorting step. Human TCR beta sequencing was used to test whether specific clones in lesional vitiligo skin differed from clones in nonlesional skin and blood. Here is what the overall study found, with its caveats: Mechanistic studies in the future are needed to assess how much the detected T cell clones and the human Trm pools versus Tcm pools each contribute. By overlap and correlation analysis, no significant repertoire overlap was shown between biopsies, even within a single patient, except for each lesion compared with itself. No unique dominant TCR clone was detected, and clonality varied among vitiligo lesions. Because TCR sequences were not shared across biopsy sites or across patients, the findings suggest that different lesions are infiltrated by different T cell clones, a pattern described as private specificity.

CDR1 and CDR2 were assigned from the germline V gene (reference sequence) as GTSNPN and SVGIG. V is cut back by 0 bases and J by 9 bases, with 11 bases in the junction unmatched. CDR3 length: 16 amino acids, cysteine to phenylalanine. The kept DNA is CDR3 alone, 48 bases in frame from the first base. Vitiligo counted as stable when lesions had not changed during the previous 6 months. For classification as stable, the absence of confetti depigmentation, a clinical sign of active vitiligo, was additionally required. Any patient who had received treatment in the previous three months was excluded. PBMCs were isolated from heparinized blood by Ficoll density gradient centrifugation and were subsequently flash-frozen. The immunoSEQ hsTCRB kit was used to amplify TCR beta chains from genomic DNA. The immunoSEQ service sequenced the TCR beta libraries on an Illumina MiSeq instrument. Per the source publication's procedure: Analysis of the repertoire data was performed with the immunoSEQ Analyzer. Not all clones reach the TCRdb copy of this immuneACCESS table, which keeps in-frame sequences only. Checked studies attribute under half of the gap to unresolved V genes and leave the rest unexplained. V and J calls and clone size are copied from that table; D and trimming were computed from the DNA. The sample includes around 70,000 clones, with roughly nine tenths observed a single time. In total, the top ten clones hold about 4.9% of the sample.

The V gene is TRBV30 and the J gene is TRBJ2-1; TRBD1 matches 10 bases in the middle. The origin of this receptor is a male donor with vitiligo. The sample consisted of blood. The nucleotide sequence is given as TGTGCCTGGAGTGTACTTCGGGACAGGGGCGATGGTGAGCAGTTCTTC. This is translated as CAWSVLRDRGDGEQFF.